The TCR beta chain described here comes from a study of identical twins. Study results and caveats: In cord blood, abundant beta clonotypes had fewer insertions; memory showed no trend.

About this clonotype itself: No antigen is known for it.

TCRdb re-analysed the 5' RACE reads in MiXCR, keeping a single row per CDR3 protein. The table includes 550,000 to 700,000 distinct CDR3 sequences, around a tenth detected once. This CDR3 has 14 amino acids. Germline CDR1 is SGDLS and CDR2 is YYNGEE. The V segment lost 3 bases and the J segment 3 bases; nucleotides outside the gene matches: 4. This same sample was also part of a study on yellow fever vaccine responses in identical twins. That work adds: Reportedly, the response of twins' T cells to the vaccine seemed partly convergent, partly personalized.

The specimen sequenced was PBMCs. This chain uses TRBV9 with TRBJ2-7; 9 nucleotides match TRBD2. This TCR was sampled from a woman under 30 in good health. The CDR3 spells CASSGTSASYEQYF. DNA of the CDR3: TGTGCCAGCAGCGGGACTAGCGCAAGCTACGAGCAGTACTTC.